This entry features one T cell receptor beta chain sequence. What it recognizes is unknown. Time point of the sample: pretreatment peripheral blood. Sequenced by immunoSEQ multiplex PCR; TCRdb stores in-frame clones only, minus some. The top ten hold around 3.2% of the sample, which has 58,000 or so clones, 65% to 90% seen once. The CDR3 is made up of 14 amino acids. The ends were cut back, 3 bases at V and 6 bases at J, with 12 bases in the middle. The germline V gene encodes CDR1 MGHRA and CDR2 YSYEKL. The data derive from a study of PD-L1 blockade in urothelial cancer. Overall study findings and caveats: Below-median blood TCR clonality before treatment forecast better survival.

The chain joins TRBV4-1 to TRBJ1-5, with D perhaps matching TRBD1 (6 bases). The sample consisted of PBMCs, taken around atezolizumab (anti-PD-L1) treatment. The sequence was collected from a man in his sixties or seventies with urothelial cancer. In nucleotides, the CDR3 is TGCGCCAGCAGCCAGGCTCAGGGGAGTCAGCCCCAGCATTTT. Protein: CASSQAQGSQPQHF.